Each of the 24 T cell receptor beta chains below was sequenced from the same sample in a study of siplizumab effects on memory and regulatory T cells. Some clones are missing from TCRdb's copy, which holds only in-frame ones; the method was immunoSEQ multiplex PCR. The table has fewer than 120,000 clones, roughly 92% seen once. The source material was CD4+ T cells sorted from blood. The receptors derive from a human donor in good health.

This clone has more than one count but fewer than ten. CDR3 coding DNA: TGTGCCAGCTGGGATCCCGGAACAGGCTACGAGCAGTACTTC. Protein product: CASWDPGTGYEQYF. The rearrangement links TRBV6-6 to TRBJ2-7; D might be TRBD1 (5 bases). This CDR3 comprises 14 residues. The germline CDR1 and CDR2 sequences are MNHNY and SVGAGI (reference sequence). Trimming left V 8 bases short and J 3 bases short, with 17 bases between.

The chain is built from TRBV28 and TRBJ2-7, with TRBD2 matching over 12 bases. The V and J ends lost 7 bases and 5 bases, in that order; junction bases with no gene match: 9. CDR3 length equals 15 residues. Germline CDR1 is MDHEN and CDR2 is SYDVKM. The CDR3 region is CASTPGLAGTHEQYF. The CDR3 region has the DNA TGTGCCAGCACCCCCGGACTAGCGGGGACCCACGAGCAGTACTTC.

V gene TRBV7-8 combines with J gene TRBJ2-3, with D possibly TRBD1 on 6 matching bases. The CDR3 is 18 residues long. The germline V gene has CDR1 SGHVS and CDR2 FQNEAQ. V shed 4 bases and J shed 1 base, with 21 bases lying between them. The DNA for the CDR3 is TGTGCCAGCAGCTCAGCCTACCTAACAGGGTCCCGCACAGATACGCAGTATTTT. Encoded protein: CASSSAYLTGSRTDTQYF.

CDR3 sequence reads: CASSLFVGQADTEAFF. DNA of the CDR3: TGTGCCAGCAGCTTATTTGTTGGGCAGGCGGACACTGAAGCTTTCTTT. The rearrangement uses TRBV13 and TRBJ1-1; D ambiguous. This CDR3 contains 16 residues. V shed 2 bases and J shed 3 bases, with 16 bases lying between them. Germline CDR1 PRHDT, CDR2 FYEKMQ (reference sequence).

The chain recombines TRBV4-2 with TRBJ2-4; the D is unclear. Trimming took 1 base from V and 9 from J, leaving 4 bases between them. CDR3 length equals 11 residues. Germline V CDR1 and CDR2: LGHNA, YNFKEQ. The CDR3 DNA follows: TGTGCCAGCAGCCAAGGATCCATTCAGTACTTC. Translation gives CASSQGSIQYF.

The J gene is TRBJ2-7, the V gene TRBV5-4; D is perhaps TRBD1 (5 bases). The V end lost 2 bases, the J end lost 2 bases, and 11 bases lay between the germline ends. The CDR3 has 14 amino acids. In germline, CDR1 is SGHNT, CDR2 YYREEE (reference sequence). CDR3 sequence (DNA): TGTGCCAGCAGCTTACAGGCAGGGACCTACGAGCAGTACTTC. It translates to CASSLQAGTYEQYF.

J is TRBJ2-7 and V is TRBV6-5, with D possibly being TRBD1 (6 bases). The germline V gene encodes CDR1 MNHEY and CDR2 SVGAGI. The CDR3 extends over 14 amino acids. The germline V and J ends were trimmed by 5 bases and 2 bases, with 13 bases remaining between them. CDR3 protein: CASSILWGPYEQYF. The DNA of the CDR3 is TGTGCCAGCAGTATACTCTGGGGGCCCTACGAGCAGTACTTC.

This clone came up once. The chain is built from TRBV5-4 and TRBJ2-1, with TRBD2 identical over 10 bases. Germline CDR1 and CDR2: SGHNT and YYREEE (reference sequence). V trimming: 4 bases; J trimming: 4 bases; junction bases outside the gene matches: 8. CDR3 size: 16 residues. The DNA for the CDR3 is TGTGCCAGCAGCGCCATACTAGCGGGAAGGTACAATGAGCAGTTCTTC. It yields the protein CASSAILAGRYNEQFF.

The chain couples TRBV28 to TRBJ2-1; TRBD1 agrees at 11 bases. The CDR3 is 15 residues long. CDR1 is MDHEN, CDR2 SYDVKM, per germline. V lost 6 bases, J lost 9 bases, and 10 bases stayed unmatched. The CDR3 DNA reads TGTGCCAGCAGCACCATAGGACAGGGGGCCGGTGAGCAGTTCTTC. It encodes CASSTIGQGAGEQFF.

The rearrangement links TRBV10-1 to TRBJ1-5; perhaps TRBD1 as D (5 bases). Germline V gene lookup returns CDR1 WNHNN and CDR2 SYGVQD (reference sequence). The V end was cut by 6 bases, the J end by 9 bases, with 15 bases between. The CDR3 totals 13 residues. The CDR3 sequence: CASSPGWGSPQHF. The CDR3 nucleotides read TGCGCCAGCAGCCCCGGTTGGGGGTCGCCCCAGCATTTT.

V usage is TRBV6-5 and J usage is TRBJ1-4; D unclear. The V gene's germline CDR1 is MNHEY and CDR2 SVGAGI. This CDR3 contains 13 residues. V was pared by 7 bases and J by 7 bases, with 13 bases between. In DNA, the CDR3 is TGTGCCAGCAAAGGTCGGCAGGCTGAAAAACTGTTTTTT. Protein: CASKGRQAEKLFF.

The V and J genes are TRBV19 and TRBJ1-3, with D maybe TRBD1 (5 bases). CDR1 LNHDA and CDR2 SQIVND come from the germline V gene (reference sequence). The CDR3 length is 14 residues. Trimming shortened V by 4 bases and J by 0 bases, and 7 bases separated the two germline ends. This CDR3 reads CASSTRDSGNTIYF. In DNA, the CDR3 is TGTGCCAGTAGTACCAGGGACTCTGGAAACACCATATATTTT.

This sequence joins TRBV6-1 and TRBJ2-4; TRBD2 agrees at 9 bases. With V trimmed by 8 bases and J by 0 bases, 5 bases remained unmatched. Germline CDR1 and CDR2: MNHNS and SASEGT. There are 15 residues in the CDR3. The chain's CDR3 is CASLAGGLAKNIQYF. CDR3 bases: TGTGCCAGCCTCGCGGGAGGGCTAGCCAAAAACATTCAGTACTTC.

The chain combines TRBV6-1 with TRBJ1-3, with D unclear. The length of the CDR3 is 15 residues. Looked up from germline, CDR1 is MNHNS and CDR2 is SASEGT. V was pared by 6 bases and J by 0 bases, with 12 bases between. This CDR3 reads CASRAMGFSGNTIYF. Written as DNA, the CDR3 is TGTGCCAGCAGGGCGATGGGGTTCTCTGGAAACACCATATATTTT.

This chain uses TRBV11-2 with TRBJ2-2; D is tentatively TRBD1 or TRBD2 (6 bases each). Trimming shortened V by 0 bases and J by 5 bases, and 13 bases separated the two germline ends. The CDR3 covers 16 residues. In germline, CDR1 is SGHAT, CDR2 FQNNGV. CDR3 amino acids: CASSLDWGARTGELFF. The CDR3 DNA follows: TGTGCCAGCAGCTTAGATTGGGGGGCGAGGACCGGGGAGCTGTTTTTT.

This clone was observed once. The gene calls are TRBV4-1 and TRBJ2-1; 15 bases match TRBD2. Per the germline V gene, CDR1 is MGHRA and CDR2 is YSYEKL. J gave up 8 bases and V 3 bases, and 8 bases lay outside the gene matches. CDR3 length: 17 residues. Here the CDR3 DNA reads TGCGCCAGCAGCCACGGATGGACTAGCGGGAGGGTCGATGAGCAGTTCTTC. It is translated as CASSHGWTSGRVDEQFF.

CDR3 DNA sequence: TGCAGTGCTCTCGGGGGGACCCAGTACTTC. It specifies CSALGGTQYF. This chain connects TRBV20-1 to TRBJ2-5; D might be TRBD2 (6 bases). The V gene's germline CDR1 is DFQATT and CDR2 SNEGSKA (reference sequence). The CDR3 is 10 amino acids. V lost 5 bases, J lost 7 bases, and 8 bases lay in between.

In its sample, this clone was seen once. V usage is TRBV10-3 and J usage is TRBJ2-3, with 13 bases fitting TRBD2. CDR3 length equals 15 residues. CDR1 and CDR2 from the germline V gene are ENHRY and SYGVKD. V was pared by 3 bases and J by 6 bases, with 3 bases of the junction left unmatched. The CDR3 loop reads CAISDTSGGADTQYF. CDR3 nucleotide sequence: TGTGCCATCAGTGATACTAGCGGGGGGGCTGATACGCAGTATTTT.

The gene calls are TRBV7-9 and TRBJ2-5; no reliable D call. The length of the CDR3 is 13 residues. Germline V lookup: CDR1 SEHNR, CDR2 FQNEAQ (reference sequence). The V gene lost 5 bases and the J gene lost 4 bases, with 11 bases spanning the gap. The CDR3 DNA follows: TGTGCCAGCAGCCCCCTCCGGAGAGAGACCCAGTACTTC. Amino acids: CASSPLRRETQYF.

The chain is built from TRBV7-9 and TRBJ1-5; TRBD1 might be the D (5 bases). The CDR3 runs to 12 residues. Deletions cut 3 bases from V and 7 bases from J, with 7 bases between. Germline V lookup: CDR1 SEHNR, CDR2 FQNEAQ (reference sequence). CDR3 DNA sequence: TGTGCCAGCAGCTTGGCAGGGCAGCCCCAGCATTTT. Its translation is CASSLAGQPQHF.

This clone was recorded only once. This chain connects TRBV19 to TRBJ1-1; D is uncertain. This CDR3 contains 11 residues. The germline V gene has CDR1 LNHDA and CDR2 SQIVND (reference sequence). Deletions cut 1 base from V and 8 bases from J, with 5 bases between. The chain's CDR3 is CASSIGTEAFF. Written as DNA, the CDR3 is TGTGCCAGTAGTATAGGTACAGAAGCTTTCTTT.

Here the CDR3 reads CASSLTGGHSYEQYF. CDR3 DNA sequence: TGCGCCAGCAGCTTGACCGGGGGCCACTCCTACGAGCAGTACTTC. J is TRBJ2-7 and V is TRBV5-1, with D tentatively TRBD1 or TRBD2 (6 bases each). The CDR3 totals 15 residues. V lost 1 base and J 0 bases, leaving 11 bases between the germline ends. Germline-derived CDR1 and CDR2 are SGHRS and YFSETQ.

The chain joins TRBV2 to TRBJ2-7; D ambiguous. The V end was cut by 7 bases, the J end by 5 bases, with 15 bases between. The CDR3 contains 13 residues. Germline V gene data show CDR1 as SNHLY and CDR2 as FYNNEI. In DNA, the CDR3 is TGTGCCAGCAACGTACGGGTCCTCGACGAGCAGTACTTC. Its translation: CASNVRVLDEQYF.

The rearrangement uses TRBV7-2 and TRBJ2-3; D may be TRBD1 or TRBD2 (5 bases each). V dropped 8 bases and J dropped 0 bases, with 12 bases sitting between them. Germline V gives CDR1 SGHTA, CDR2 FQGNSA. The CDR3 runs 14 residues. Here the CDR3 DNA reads TGTGCCAGCGCTGGGACCCTAAGCACAGATACGCAGTATTTT. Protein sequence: CASAGTLSTDTQYF. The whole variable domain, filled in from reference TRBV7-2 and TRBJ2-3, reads GAGVSQSPSNKVTEKGKDVELRCDPISGHTALYWYRQSLGQGLEFLIYFQGNSAPDKSGLPSDRFSAERTGGSVSTLTIQRTQQEDSAVYLCASAGTLSTDTQYFGPGTRLTVL.